The sequence of this TCR beta chain was determined in a study of T cell repertoires in cytomegalovirus infection. Study-level background: From public TCR beta signatures came an indication of both CMV infection and matching HLA type. Study conclusions and caveats: CMV-specific TCR beta clonotypes restricted by HLA-C were the ones dominating the ex vivo response.

The sample holds many counts of this clonotype. The antigen is not known. TCRdb passed the reads through MiXCR, listing each CDR3 protein once. In the table there are around 70,000 distinct CDR3 sequences, about 4% of which are singletons. The CDR3 extends over 12 amino acids. From germline, CDR1 is SGHTA and CDR2 FQGNSA. V shed 4 bases and J shed 7 bases, with 10 bases lying between them. The sequenced sample was PBMCs. This TCR was sampled from a human donor in good health (CMV status not recorded). Some clones in this sample may be carry-over from other donors' samples. The chain uses TRBV7-2 and TRBJ1-2; D gene unclear. In DNA form, the CDR3 reads TGTGCCAGCAGCTCGCGCGCGGCTGGCTACACCTTC. Protein product: CASSSRAAGYTF.